The 7 T cell receptor beta chains given below trace back to one sample, sequenced in a study of T cell responses to AZD1222 COVID-19 vaccine. Clones were read by immunoSEQ multiplex PCR, and TCRdb kept only the in-frame ones, dropping some. This sample carries about 89,000 clones, 75% to 90% of them seen once, and the ten largest clones take 5.5%. This material consisted of peripheral blood, taken 28 days after the second AZD1222 dose. These receptor sequences come from an adult who received the AZD1222 COVID-19 vaccine.

J is TRBJ1-2 and V is TRBV19; weak D call: TRBD1 (5 bases). CDR1 LNHDA and CDR2 SQIVND come from the germline V gene (reference sequence). The CDR3 spans 13 residues. Trimming pared 7 bases from V and 5 bases from J, leaving 14 bases between. CDR3 amino acids: CASTTGGWYGYTF. In nucleotides, the CDR3 is TGTGCCAGTACCACGGGGGGGTGGTATGGCTACACCTTC.

This clone was seen just once. This rearrangement joins TRBV19 to TRBJ2-2; TRBD2 matches 10 bases. Per the germline V gene, CDR1 is LNHDA and CDR2 is SQIVND (reference sequence). Trimming at V came to 6 bases and at J to 4 bases, leaving 14 bases not matched to a gene. The length of the CDR3 is 18 residues. This chain's CDR3 is CASSLAGAIPLITGELFF. CDR3 sequence (DNA): TGTGCCAGTAGCCTAGCGGGGGCCATCCCTCTTATCACCGGGGAGCTGTTTTTT.

The chain is built from TRBV7-2 and TRBJ2-7, with D possibly called TRBD1 or TRBD2 (5 bases each). This CDR3 region has 13 residues. Germline loops: CDR1 SGHTA, CDR2 FQGNSA. V lost 6 bases to trimming and J lost 6 bases, with 15 bases between them. CDR3 protein: CASRRASGTEQYF. CDR3 bases: TGTGCCAGCAGGCGCGCCTCAGGGACCGAGCAGTACTTC.

The V call is TRBV5-8, the J call TRBJ2-7, with a tentative D call TRBD2 (6 bases). V shed 2 bases and J shed 0 bases, with 12 bases lying between them. Germline V gives CDR1 SGHTS, CDR2 YDEGEE. The CDR3 is 15 residues long. CDR3 nucleotides: TGTGCCAGCAGCTTACCGGGGGAAAGCTCCTACGAGCAGTACTTC. It specifies CASSLPGESSYEQYF. Variable domain in full (rest from reference TRBV5-8 and TRBJ2-7): EAGVTQSPTHLIKTRGQQATLRCSPISGHTSVYWYQQALGLGLQFLLWYDEGEERNRGNFPPRFSGRQFPNYSSELNVNALELEDSALYLCASSLPGESSYEQYFGPGTRLTVT.

The genes are TRBV6-2 or TRBV6-3 and TRBJ2-1; 11 positions match TRBD2. CDR1 and CDR2 from the germline V gene are MNHEY and SVGEGT. This CDR3 is built from 16 residues. V was pared by 2 bases and J by 5 bases, with 5 bases of the junction left unmatched. The CDR3 loop reads CASSYPSSGGHNEQFF. CDR3 nucleotide sequence: TGTGCCAGCAGTTACCCCTCTAGCGGGGGGCACAATGAGCAGTTCTTC.

This clone was counted only a few times. In DNA, the CDR3 is TGTGCCAGTACCCCGGACAGGGTGGACAATCAGCCCCAGCATTTT. This gives the protein CASTPDRVDNQPQHF. This chain joins TRBV19 and TRBJ1-5, with TRBD1 identical over 8 bases. CDR1 is LNHDA and CDR2 is SQIVND in the germline V gene (reference sequence). The trim removed 7 bases at V and 3 bases at J, leaving 8 bases unmatched. This CDR3 region has 15 residues. The complete variable domain, with remaining parts taken from reference TRBV19 and TRBJ1-5, reads DGGITQSPKYLFRKEGQNVTLSCEQNLNHDAMYWYRQDPGQGLRLIYYSQIVNDFQKGDIAEGYSVSREKKESFPLTVTSAQKNPTAFYLCASTPDRVDNQPQHFGDGTRLSIL.

The chain uses TRBV4-2 and TRBJ1-1; TRBD1 is a possible D gene (5 bases). The CDR3 length is 15 residues. Trimming removed 1 base from V and 3 bases from J, with 12 bases in between. Looked up from germline, CDR1 is LGHNA and CDR2 is YNFKEQ. The CDR3 loop is CASSQGLGAHTEAFF. The CDR3 DNA sequence: TGTGCCAGCAGCCAAGGCCTAGGGGCGCACACTGAAGCTTTCTTT.